A selection of T cell receptor beta chains follows, all from one sample in a study of cytomegalovirus exposure and HLA in healthy donors. Sequenced by immunoSEQ multiplex PCR; TCRdb stores in-frame clones only, minus some. The table lists 60,000 or so clones, 89% of them singletons. The sequencing sample was made of PBMCs. Receptors originate from a man under 40 in good health and CMV-seropositive. CDR3s include the opening cysteine and the closing phenylalanine or tryptophan. The D gene is left open where the match is weak. Not all rows give a size; the values are once, few, many and, for expanded clones, a class.

TGTGCCTGGAGTGTGGGACATCTCTATGGCTACACCTTC | CAWSVGHLYGYTF | - | TRBJ1-2 | once | TRBV30 | 13
TGTGCCAGCAGTTACCTCGGGAGCCGCCGAGGGGACTACACCTTC | CASSYLGSRRGDYTF | - | TRBJ1-2 | - | TRBV6-5 | 15
TGTGCCAGCAGCTCTCTATCGTCCTACAATGAGCAGTTCTTC | CASSSLSSYNEQFF | - | TRBJ2-1 | - | TRBV5-5 | 14
TGTGCCAGCAGCGTAGGAGCAGTCGGCGGACTCACAGATACGCAGTATTTT | CASSVGAVGGLTDTQYF | - | TRBJ2-3 | - | TRBV9 | 17
TGTGCCAGCAGTTCCTCGGACAGGGGGGAACGGAACAATCAGCCCCAGCATTTT | CASSSSDRGERNNQPQHF | TRBD1 | TRBJ1-5 | - | TRBV28 | 18
TGTGCCAGCAGCCATCCCCGGACAGGAGCCTACGAGCAGTACTTC | CASSHPRTGAYEQYF | TRBD1 | TRBJ2-7 | - | TRBV14 | 15
TGTGCCAGCAGCCCTCTGAACTACGAGCAGTACTTC | CASSPLNYEQYF | - | TRBJ2-7 | once | TRBV7-8 | 12
TGTGCCAGCAGCTTAGAGGGGACTTTGAACACCGGGGAGCTGTTTTTT | CASSLEGTLNTGELFF | - | TRBJ2-2 | - | TRBV11-2 | 16
TGTGCCAGCAGTTTGACAGACCTGAACACTGAAGCTTTCTTT | CASSLTDLNTEAFF | - | TRBJ1-1 | - | TRBV6-5 | 14
TGTGCCAGCAGCACACAGGGTACGGGCTACACCTTC | CASSTQGTGYTF | - | TRBJ1-2 | - | TRBV9 | 12
TGCGCCAGCAGCTTGGGTCTAACCTACGAGCAGTACTTC | CASSLGLTYEQYF | - | TRBJ2-7 | few | TRBV5-1 | 13
TGTGCCAGCATTTCCGGGACTAGCGGCACCGGGGAGCTGTTTTTT | CASISGTSGTGELFF | TRBD2 | TRBJ2-2 | - | TRBV6-5 | 15
TGTGCCACGACACCAGGTAGCAATCAGCCCCAGCATTTT | CATTPGSNQPQHF | - | TRBJ1-5 | - | TRBV19 | 13
TGTGCCTGGAGTGCCACTAGCGGGGCGGATGAGCAGTTCTTC | CAWSATSGADEQFF | TRBD2 | TRBJ2-1 | - | TRBV30 | 14
TGCGCCAGCAGCCAAGGGGAGGGACTTATGAACACTGAAGCTTTCTTT | CASSQGEGLMNTEAFF | - | TRBJ1-1 | - | TRBV4-1 | 16
TGTGCCAGCAGCTCGGGACAGGGGTTGAGCAATCAGCCCCAGCATTTT | CASSSGQGLSNQPQHF | TRBD1 | TRBJ1-5 | - | TRBV5-5 | 16
TGTGCCAGCAGCTTCGGACTAGCGGGAGGGATGCAGACCCAGTACTTC | CASSFGLAGGMQTQYF | TRBD2 | TRBJ2-5 | - | TRBV7-2 | 16
TGTGCCAGCACCTGGACTAGCGGGAGTAATCACAATGAGCAGTTCTTC | CASTWTSGSNHNEQFF | TRBD2 | TRBJ2-1 | - | TRBV11-2 | 16
TGTGCCAGCAGTTCGTCTGCTAACTATGGCTACACCTTC | CASSSSANYGYTF | - | TRBJ1-2 | - | TRBV27 | 13
TGTGCCAGCAGCCTCTTACCAGACAGAATAGATGGCTACACCTTC | CASSLLPDRIDGYTF | - | TRBJ1-2 | - | TRBV11-3 | 15
TGTGCCAGCAGGGACAGTACCCACGAGCAGTACTTC | CASRDSTHEQYF | - | TRBJ2-7 | - | TRBV27 | 12
TGCGCCAGCAGCCAGTACCTTGGGACAGGGAGAAATCAGCCCCAGCATTTT | CASSQYLGTGRNQPQHF | TRBD1 | TRBJ1-5 | - | TRBV4-1 | 17
TGTGCCAGCAGCTTGCAGCGGGAGACAGCAGATACGCAGTATTTT | CASSLQRETADTQYF | TRBD2 | TRBJ2-3 | - | TRBV5-4 | 15
TGTGCCAGCAGCAAAGCGCGGGAAGGATTCTATGGCTACACCTTC | CASSKAREGFYGYTF | - | TRBJ1-2 | few | TRBV21-1 | 15
TGTGCCAGCAGCCTTGACCAGGGGGCAAACACTGAAGCTTTCTTT | CASSLDQGANTEAFF | TRBD1 | TRBJ1-1 | - | TRBV6-5 | 15
TGTGCCTGGAGTCCCGGGACATTCAAAGAGACCCAGTACTTC | CAWSPGTFKETQYF | - | TRBJ2-5 | - | TRBV30 | 14
TGTGCCAGCAGCCGTACTCACGGACTAGCGGTCTATGAGCAGTTCTTC | CASSRTHGLAVYEQFF | TRBD2 | TRBJ2-1 | - | TRBV7-9 | 16
TGTGCCAGCAGTTTGGCAGGGCTTTCCACCTACGAGCAGTACTTC | CASSLAGLSTYEQYF | - | TRBJ2-7 | - | TRBV27 | 15
TGTGCCAGCAGGCTACTAGCGGGAGTTAATAATGAGCAGTTCTTC | CASRLLAGVNNEQFF | TRBD2 | TRBJ2-1 | - | TRBV6-1 | 15
TGCAGCGTGGAGGGACTAGCGGGGGCCTCCTACGAGCAGTACTTC | CSVEGLAGASYEQYF | TRBD2 | TRBJ2-7 | - | TRBV29-1 | 15
TGTGCCAGCAGTTTGGTGCCCCCAGGGGACGACAAAAACATTCAGTACTTC | CASSLVPPGDDKNIQYF | - | TRBJ2-4 | - | TRBV28 | 17
TGTGCCAGCTCACTGAGGACGAGAGCGGGATTAGAGTACGAGCAGTACTTC | CASSLRTRAGLEYEQYF | TRBD2 | TRBJ2-7 | - | TRBV18 | 17
TGTGCCAGCAGCTGGGACAGAGGTTCGGGTTACAATGAGCAGTTCTTC | CASSWDRGSGYNEQFF | TRBD1 | TRBJ2-1 | - | TRBV7-2 | 16
TGTGCCAGCAGTTCGGGACAGGGAAACACCATATATTTT | CASSSGQGNTIYF | TRBD1 | TRBJ1-3 | - | TRBV7-6 | 13
TGTGCCAGCAGCCCGCTCAGCTCCTACGAGCAGTACTTC | CASSPLSSYEQYF | - | TRBJ2-7 | - | TRBV21-1 | 13
TGTGCCAGCAGCGTCGGTAGCGGAGTCTCTAGGGAGCAGTACTTC | CASSVGSGVSREQYF | - | TRBJ2-7 | - | TRBV9 | 15
TGTGCCAGCAGCCCCTCGGACAGGGGGGGAAACACCATATATTTT | CASSPSDRGGNTIYF | TRBD1 | TRBJ1-3 | - | TRBV7-9 | 15
TGTGCCAGCAGCTTAGTTCAGGGGCAAGAGACCCAGTACTTC | CASSLVQGQETQYF | - | TRBJ2-5 | - | TRBV7-9 | 14
TGTGCCAGCAGCTTAGGGAGGGAGGGGTGGACAGATACGCAGTATTTT | CASSLGREGWTDTQYF | TRBD2 | TRBJ2-3 | - | TRBV7-9 | 16
TGTGCCAGCAGCTTAGGCGGGGGCACTGAAGCTTTCTTT | CASSLGGGTEAFF | - | TRBJ1-1 | - | TRBV5-6 | 13
TGTGCCAGTATGGGGACTAGCGGGGACTACAATGAGCAGTTCTTC | CASMGTSGDYNEQFF | TRBD2 | TRBJ2-1 | - | TRBV19 | 15
TGTGCCAGCAGCTTAGAGGAGAACGGCTACGAGCAGTACTTC | CASSLEENGYEQYF | - | TRBJ2-7 | - | TRBV11-3 | 14
TGTGCCAGCAGTTACCTGACAGGGTCTGGAAACACCATATATTTT | CASSYLTGSGNTIYF | TRBD1 | TRBJ1-3 | few | TRBV6-5 | 15
TGTGCCAGCAGCTCTAGCGGGAGGGTCAATGAGCAGTTCTTC | CASSSSGRVNEQFF | TRBD2 | TRBJ2-1 | - | TRBV11-3 | 14
TGTGCCAGCAGCCCCCTACCTGGGACAGCATCTTCAAGCTCCTACAATGAGCAGTTCTTC | CASSPLPGTASSSSYNEQFF | TRBD1 | TRBJ2-1 | - | TRBV28 | 20
TGTGCCAGCAGTTACGAGAGGGGAGGGGAGCAGTACTTC | CASSYERGGEQYF | TRBD2 | TRBJ2-7 | - | TRBV6-5 | 13
TGCGCCAGCAGTCAATGGGAGCCGATGAACACTGAAGCTTTCTTT | CASSQWEPMNTEAFF | - | TRBJ1-1 | - | TRBV23-1 | 15
TGTGCCAGCTCACCACCGACGGGAGACGAGCAGTTCTTC | CASSPPTGDEQFF | - | TRBJ2-1 | - | TRBV18 | 13
TGTGCCAGCTCCCTGACGGGGGGCACTGAAGCTTTCTTT | CASSLTGGTEAFF | - | TRBJ1-1 | - | TRBV18 | 13
TGTGCCAGCAGCTCGAACTTCCCCTACAATGAGCAGTTCTTC | CASSSNFPYNEQFF | - | TRBJ2-1 | - | TRBV7-3 | 14
TGTGCCAGCAGCCACAGAGAGCCGGGACAGGGGCCCACCGGGGAGCTGTTTTTT | CASSHREPGQGPTGELFF | TRBD1 | TRBJ2-2 | - | TRBV5-6 | 18
TGTGCCAGCAGTTTGAACAGGGGGCGGATGGAGACCCAGTACTTC | CASSLNRGRMETQYF | TRBD1 | TRBJ2-5 | - | TRBV6-1 | 15
TGTGCCAGCAGCGTACATCGGGACAGGGGATCCTACGAGCAGTACTTC | CASSVHRDRGSYEQYF | TRBD1 | TRBJ2-7 | - | TRBV9 | 16